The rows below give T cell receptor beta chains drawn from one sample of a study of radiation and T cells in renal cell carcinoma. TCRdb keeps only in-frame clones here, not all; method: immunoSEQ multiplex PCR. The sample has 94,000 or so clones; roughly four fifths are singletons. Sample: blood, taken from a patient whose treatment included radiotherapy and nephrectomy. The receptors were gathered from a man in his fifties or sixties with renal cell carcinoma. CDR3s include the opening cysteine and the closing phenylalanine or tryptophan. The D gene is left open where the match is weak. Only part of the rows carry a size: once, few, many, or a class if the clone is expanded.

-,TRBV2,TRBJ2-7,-,TGTGCCAGCAGGAAAACAGGGCCCCACGAGCAGTACTTC,CASRKTGPHEQYF
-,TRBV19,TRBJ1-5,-,TGTGCCAGTACCTACAGGGCGGGCAATCAGCCCCAGCATTTT,CASTYRAGNQPQHF
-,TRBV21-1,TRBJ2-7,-,TGTGCCAGCAGGGCTCCGACTAGCGGGAGGACTCATTTAACCTACGAGCAGTACTTC,CASRAPTSGRTHLTYEQYF
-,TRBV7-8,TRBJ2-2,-,TGTGCCAGCACCCTACTCCAGGTCACCGGGGAGCTGTTTTTT,CASTLLQVTGELFF
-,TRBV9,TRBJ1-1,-,TGTGCCAGCAGCGTAAAAGCGGGGGTAGGGGAGAACACTGAAGCTTTCTTT,CASSVKAGVGENTEAFF
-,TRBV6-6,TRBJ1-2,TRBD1,TGTGCCAGCAGTTACAGCGGCCTGGACAGGGGAGGAGGCTACACCTTC,CASSYSGLDRGGGYTF
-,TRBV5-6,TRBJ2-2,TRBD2,TGTGCCAGCAGCTTGAGGTTGGGGGAGGGCCGGGCTGACACCGGGGAGCTGTTTTTT,CASSLRLGEGRADTGELFF
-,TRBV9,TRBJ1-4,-,TGTGCCAGCAGCTTCTCCGGGGCAGGGAATGAAAAACTGTTTTTT,CASSFSGAGNEKLFF
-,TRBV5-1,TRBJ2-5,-,TGCGCCAGCAGCTCTTCCAGGGGTCACGGGAAGACCCAGTACTTC,CASSSSRGHGKTQYF
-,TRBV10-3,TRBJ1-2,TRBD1,TGTGCCATCAGTGACCGTTTAATGTGGGACAGGCTTAACTATGGCTACACCTTC,CAISDRLMWDRLNYGYTF
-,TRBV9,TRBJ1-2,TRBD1,TGTGCCAGCAGCGTAGCTACTTTGGGACAGAACTATGGCTACACCTTC,CASSVATLGQNYGYTF
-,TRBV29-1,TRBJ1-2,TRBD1,TGCAGCGTTCAAGAGACAGGGGACTCTGGCTACACCTTC,CSVQETGDSGYTF
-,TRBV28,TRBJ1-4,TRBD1,TGTGCCAGCAGTCCTCAATCCAGGGGGGTTCTGTTTTTT,CASSPQSRGVLFF
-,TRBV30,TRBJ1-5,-,TGTGCCTGGAGTCAGATAAGGGGCGGGCAGCCCCAGCATTTT,CAWSQIRGGQPQHF
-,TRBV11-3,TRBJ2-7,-,TGTGCCAGCAGCATAACTTCAGGCGACTCTACCTACGAGCAGTACTTC,CASSITSGDSTYEQYF
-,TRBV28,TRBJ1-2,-,TGTGCCAGCAGGACGACAGGAAACTATGGCTACACCTTC,CASRTTGNYGYTF
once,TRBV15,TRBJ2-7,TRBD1,TGTGCCACCAGCAGAGGTTTTCTCCGGGACAGTTCCTACGAGCAGTACTTC,CATSRGFLRDSSYEQYF
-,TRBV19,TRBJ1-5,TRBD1,TGTGCCAGCCAACCCCAGGGGGCCTACAATCAGCCCCAGCATTTT,CASQPQGAYNQPQHF
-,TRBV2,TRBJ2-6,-,TGTGCCAGCAGTAAAGACAGGACCAGCTCTGGGGCCAACGTCCTGACTTTC,CASSKDRTSSGANVLTF
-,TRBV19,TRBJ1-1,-,TGTGCCAGTAGTGTTCAGGGGAACACTGAAGCTTTCTTT,CASSVQGNTEAFF
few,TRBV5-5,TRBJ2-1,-,TGTGCCAGCAGCTGGGCCGTGGGGACCACCTACAATGAGCAGTTCTTC,CASSWAVGTTYNEQFF
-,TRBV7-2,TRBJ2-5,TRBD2,TGTGCCAGCAGTTCAGGGGTAGCGGGAGGGCGGGAGACCCAGTACTTC,CASSSGVAGGRETQYF
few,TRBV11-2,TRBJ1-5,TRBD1,TGTGCCAGCAGCGACAGGGGGATCAATCAGCCCCAGCATTTT,CASSDRGINQPQHF
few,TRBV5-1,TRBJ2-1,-,TGCGCCAGCAGGGTAGACTCCTACAATGAGCAGTTCTTC,CASRVDSYNEQFF
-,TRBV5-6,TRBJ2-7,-,TGTGCCAGCAGCTTTCTTAGCGGAGAAGCCTACGAGCAGTACTTC,CASSFLSGEAYEQYF
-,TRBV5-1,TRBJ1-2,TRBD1,TGCGCCAGCAGCTCCCAGGGGGGTGGAGAGTATGGCTACACCTTC,CASSSQGGGEYGYTF
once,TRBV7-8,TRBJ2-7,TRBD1,TGTGCCAGCAGCCCATTCCGGGACAGGGGTTTTGGGGAGCAGTACTTC,CASSPFRDRGFGEQYF
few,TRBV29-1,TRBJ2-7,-,TGCAGCGTAGTATTCCCGGGAGCCTACGAGCAGTACTTC,CSVVFPGAYEQYF
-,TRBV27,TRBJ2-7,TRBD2,TGTGCCAGCAGTTCGGGGACTAGCGGGTGGTACGAGCAGTACTTC,CASSSGTSGWYEQYF
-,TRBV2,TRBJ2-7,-,TGTGCCAGCAGCAAGGTTGGCGAGCAGTACTTC,CASSKVGEQYF
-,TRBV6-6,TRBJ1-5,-,TGTGCCAGCAGTTACGACGTTAGCAATCAGCCCCAGCATTTT,CASSYDVSNQPQHF
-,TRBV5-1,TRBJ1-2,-,TGCGCCAGCAGCTCAACAGGGAACTATGGCTACACCTTC,CASSSTGNYGYTF
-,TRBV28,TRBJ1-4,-,TGTGCCAGCAGTTTCGTAGGGGGACTGGAAAAACTGTTTTTT,CASSFVGGLEKLFF
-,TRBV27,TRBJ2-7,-,TGTGCCAGCAGCTGGAGGGCCCGCTACGAGCAGTACTTC,CASSWRARYEQYF
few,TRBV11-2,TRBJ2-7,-,TGTGCCAGCAGCCCCCTCCTGAACTACGAGCAGTACTTC,CASSPLLNYEQYF
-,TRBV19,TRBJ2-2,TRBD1,TGTGCCAGTAGTATAGGCGGACAGGGACGCGGGGAGCTGTTTTTT,CASSIGGQGRGELFF